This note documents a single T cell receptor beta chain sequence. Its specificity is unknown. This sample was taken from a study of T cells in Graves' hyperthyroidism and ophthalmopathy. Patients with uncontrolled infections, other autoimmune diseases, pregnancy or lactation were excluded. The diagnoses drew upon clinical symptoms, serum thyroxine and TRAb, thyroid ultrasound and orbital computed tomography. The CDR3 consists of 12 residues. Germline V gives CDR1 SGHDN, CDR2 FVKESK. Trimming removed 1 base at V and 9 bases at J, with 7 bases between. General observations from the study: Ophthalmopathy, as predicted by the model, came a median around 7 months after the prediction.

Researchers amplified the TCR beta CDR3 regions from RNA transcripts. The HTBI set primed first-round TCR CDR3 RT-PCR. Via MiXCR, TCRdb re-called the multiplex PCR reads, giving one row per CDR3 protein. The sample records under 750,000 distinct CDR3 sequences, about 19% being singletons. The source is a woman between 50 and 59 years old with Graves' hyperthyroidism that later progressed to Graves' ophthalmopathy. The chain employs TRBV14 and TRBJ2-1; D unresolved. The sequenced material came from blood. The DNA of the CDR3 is TGTGCCAGCAGCCAAGTACCGGGTGAGCAGTTCTTC. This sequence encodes CASSQVPGEQFF.